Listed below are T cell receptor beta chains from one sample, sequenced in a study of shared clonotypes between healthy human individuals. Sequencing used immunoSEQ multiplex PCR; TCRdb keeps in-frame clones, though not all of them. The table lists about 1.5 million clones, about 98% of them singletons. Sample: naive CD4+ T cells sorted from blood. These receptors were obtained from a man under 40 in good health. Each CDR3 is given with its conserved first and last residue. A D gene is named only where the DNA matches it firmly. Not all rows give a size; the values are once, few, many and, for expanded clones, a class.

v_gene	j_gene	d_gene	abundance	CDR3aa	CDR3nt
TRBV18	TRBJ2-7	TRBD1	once	CASSPMTGGAREQYF	TGTGCCAGCTCACCAATGACAGGGGGGGCCCGGGAGCAGTACTTC
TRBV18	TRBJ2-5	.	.	CASSPSVGGQETQYF	TGTGCCAGCTCACCGAGCGTGGGGGGCCAAGAGACCCAGTACTTC
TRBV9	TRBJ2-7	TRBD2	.	CASSVAPTSDYEQYF	TGTGCCAGCAGCGTAGCTCCAACTAGCGACTACGAGCAGTACTTC
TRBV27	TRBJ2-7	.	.	CASHQRGINEQYF	TGTGCCTCGCACCAAAGGGGGATCAACGAGCAGTACTTC
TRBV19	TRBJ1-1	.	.	CASKVRGENTEAFF	TGTGCCAGTAAAGTCAGGGGCGAGAACACTGAAGCTTTCTTT
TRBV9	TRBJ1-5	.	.	CASSVGLGNQPQHF	TGTGCCAGCAGCGTAGGTCTCGGCAATCAGCCCCAGCATTTT
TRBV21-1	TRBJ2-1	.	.	CASSKMLPNEQFF	TGTGCCAGCAGCAAAATGCTCCCCAATGAGCAGTTCTTC
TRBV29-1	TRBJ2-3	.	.	CSEQDRSSTDTQYF	TGCAGCGAACAAGACCGTTCTAGCACAGATACGCAGTATTTT
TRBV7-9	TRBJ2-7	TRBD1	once	CASSWGQGEQYF	TGTGCCAGCAGCTGGGGACAGGGAGAGCAGTACTTC
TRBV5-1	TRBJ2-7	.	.	CASSLLGYEQYF	TGCGCCAGCAGCTTGTTGGGCTACGAGCAGTACTTC
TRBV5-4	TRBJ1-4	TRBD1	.	CASSLGGQGAREKLFF	TGTGCCAGCAGCTTGGGGGGACAGGGGGCTAGAGAAAAACTGTTTTTT
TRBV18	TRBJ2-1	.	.	CASSPPGSYNEQFF	TGTGCCAGCTCACCACCCGGGAGTTACAATGAGCAGTTCTTC
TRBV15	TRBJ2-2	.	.	CATSRWTANTGELFF	TGTGCCACCAGCAGATGGACGGCGAACACCGGGGAGCTGTTTTTT
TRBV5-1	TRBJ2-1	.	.	CASSLAIWGPHGGEQFF	TGCGCCAGCAGCTTGGCTATATGGGGACCCCACGGAGGTGAGCAGTTCTTC
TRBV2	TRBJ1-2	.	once	CASRVLPGYGYTF	TGTGCCAGCAGAGTCCTGCCGGGCTATGGCTACACCTTC
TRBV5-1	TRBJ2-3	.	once	CASSLSLDTQYF	TGCGCCAGCAGCTTGTCGTTAGATACGCAGTATTTT